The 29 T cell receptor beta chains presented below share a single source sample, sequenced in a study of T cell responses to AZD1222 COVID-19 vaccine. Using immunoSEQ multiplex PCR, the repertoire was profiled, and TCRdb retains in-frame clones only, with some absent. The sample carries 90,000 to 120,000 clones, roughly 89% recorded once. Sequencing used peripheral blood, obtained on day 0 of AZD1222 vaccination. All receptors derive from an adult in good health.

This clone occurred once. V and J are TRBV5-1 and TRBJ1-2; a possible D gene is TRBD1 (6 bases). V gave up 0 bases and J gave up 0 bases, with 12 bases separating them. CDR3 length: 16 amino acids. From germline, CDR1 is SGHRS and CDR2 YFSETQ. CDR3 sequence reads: CASSLDRAPANYGYTF. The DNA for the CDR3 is TGCGCCAGCAGCTTGGACAGGGCCCCCGCTAACTATGGCTACACCTTC.

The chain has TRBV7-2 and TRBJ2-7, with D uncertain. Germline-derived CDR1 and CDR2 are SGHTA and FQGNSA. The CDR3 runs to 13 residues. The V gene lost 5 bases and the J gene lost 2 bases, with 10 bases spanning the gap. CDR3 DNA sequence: TGTGCCAGCAGCGGTGGGAAAACCTACGAGCAGTACTTC. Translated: CASSGGKTYEQYF.

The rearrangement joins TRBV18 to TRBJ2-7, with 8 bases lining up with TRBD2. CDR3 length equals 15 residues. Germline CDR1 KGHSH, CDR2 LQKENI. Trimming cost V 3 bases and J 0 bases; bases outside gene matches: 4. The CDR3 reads CASSPSSGLSYEQYF. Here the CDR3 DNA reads TGTGCCAGCTCACCTTCTAGCGGGCTCTCCTACGAGCAGTACTTC.

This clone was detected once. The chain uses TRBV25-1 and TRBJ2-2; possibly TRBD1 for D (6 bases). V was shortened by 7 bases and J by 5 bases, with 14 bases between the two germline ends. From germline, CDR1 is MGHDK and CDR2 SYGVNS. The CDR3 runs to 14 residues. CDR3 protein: CASTRAGETGELFF. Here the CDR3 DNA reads TGTGCCAGCACTAGGGCAGGGGAGACCGGGGAGCTGTTTTTT.

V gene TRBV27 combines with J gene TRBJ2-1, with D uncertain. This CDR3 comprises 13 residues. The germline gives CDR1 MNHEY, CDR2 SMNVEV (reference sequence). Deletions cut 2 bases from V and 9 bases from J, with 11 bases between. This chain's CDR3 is CASSLAPSSEQFF. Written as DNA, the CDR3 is TGTGCCAGCAGTTTAGCCCCCAGTTCTGAGCAGTTCTTC.

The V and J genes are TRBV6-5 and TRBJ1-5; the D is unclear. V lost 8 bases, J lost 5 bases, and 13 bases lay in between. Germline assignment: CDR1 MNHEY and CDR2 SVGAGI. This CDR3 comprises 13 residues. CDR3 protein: CASAVGRDQPQHF. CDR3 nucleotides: TGTGCCAGCGCGGTCGGTCGCGATCAGCCCCAGCATTTT.

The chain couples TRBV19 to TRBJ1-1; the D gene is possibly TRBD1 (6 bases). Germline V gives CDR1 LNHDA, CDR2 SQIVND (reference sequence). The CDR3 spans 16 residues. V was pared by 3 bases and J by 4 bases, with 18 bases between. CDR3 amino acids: CASSIPARGIGTEAFF. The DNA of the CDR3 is TGTGCCAGTAGTATTCCGGCCAGGGGTATCGGCACTGAAGCTTTCTTT.

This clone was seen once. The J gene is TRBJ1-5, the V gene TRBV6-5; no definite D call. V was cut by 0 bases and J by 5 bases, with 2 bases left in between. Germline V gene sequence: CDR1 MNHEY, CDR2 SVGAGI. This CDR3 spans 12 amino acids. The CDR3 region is CASSYSDQPQHF. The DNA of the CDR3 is TGTGCCAGCAGTTACTCGGATCAGCCCCAGCATTTT.

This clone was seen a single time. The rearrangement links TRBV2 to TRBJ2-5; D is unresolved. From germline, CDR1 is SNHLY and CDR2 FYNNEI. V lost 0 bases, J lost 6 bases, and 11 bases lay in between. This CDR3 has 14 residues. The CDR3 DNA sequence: TGTGCCAGCAGTGAAGCGCTGTCGGCTAAGACCCAGTACTTC. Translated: CASSEALSAKTQYF. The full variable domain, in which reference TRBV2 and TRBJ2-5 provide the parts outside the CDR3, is EPEVTQTPSHQVTQMGQEVILRCVPISNHLYFYWYRQILGQKVEFLVSFYNNEISEKSEIFDDQFSVERPDGSNFTLKIRSTKLEDSAMYFCASSEALSAKTQYFGPGTRLLVL.

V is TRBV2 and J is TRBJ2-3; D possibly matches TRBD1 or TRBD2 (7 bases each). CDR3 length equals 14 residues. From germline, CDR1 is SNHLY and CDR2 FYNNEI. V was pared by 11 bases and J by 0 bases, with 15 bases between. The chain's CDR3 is CAGTAGTSTDTQYF. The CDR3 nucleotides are TGTGCCGGGACAGCGGGGACTAGCACAGATACGCAGTATTTT.

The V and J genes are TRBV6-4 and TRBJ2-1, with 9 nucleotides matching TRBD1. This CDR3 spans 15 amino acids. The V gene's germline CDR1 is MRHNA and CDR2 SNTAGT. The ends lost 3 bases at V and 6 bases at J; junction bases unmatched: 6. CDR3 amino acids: CASSDQQGAGNEQFF. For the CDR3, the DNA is TGTGCCAGCAGTGATCAACAGGGGGCTGGCAATGAGCAGTTCTTC.

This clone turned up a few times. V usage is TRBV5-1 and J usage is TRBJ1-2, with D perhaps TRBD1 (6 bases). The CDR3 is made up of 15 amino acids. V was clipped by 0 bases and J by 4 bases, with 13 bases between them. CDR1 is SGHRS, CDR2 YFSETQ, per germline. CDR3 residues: CASSLAGDNPYGYTF. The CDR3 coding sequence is TGCGCCAGCAGCTTGGCCGGGGACAACCCCTATGGCTACACCTTC.

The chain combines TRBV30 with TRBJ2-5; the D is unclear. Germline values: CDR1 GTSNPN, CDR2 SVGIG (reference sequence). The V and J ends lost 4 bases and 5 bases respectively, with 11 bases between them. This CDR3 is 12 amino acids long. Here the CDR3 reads CAWTRTTETQYF. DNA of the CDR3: TGTGCCTGGACCAGGACGACTGAGACCCAGTACTTC.

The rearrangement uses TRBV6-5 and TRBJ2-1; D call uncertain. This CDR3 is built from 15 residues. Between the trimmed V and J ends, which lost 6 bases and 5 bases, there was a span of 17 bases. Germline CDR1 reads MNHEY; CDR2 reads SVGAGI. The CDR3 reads CASRFARTRHNEQFF. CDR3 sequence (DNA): TGTGCCAGCAGGTTCGCACGGACCAGGCACAATGAGCAGTTCTTC.

This chain's CDR3 is CASSLERGRTNEKLFF. DNA of the CDR3: TGTGCCAGCAGCCTCGAGAGGGGGAGAACTAATGAAAAACTGTTTTTT. This chain links TRBV7-2 with TRBJ1-4; perhaps TRBD1 as D (6 bases). This CDR3 is built from 16 residues. Germline loops: CDR1 SGHTA, CDR2 FQGNSA. Trimming removed 5 bases from V and 1 base from J, with 14 bases in between. The complete variable domain, with remaining parts taken from reference TRBV7-2 and TRBJ1-4, reads GAGVSQSPSNKVTEKGKDVELRCDPISGHTALYWYRQSLGQGLEFLIYFQGNSAPDKSGLPSDRFSAERTGGSVSTLTIQRTQQEDSAVYLCASSLERGRTNEKLFFGSGTQLSVL.

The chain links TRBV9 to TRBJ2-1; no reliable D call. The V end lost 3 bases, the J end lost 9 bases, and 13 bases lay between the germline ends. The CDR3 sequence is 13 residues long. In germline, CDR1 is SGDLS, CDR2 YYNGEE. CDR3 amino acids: CASSADPVGEQFF. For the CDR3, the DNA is TGTGCCAGCAGCGCGGACCCCGTGGGTGAGCAGTTCTTC.

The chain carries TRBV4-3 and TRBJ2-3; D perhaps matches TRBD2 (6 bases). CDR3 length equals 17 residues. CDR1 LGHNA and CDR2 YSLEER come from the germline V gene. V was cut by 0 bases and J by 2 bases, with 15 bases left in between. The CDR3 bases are TGCGCCAGCAGCCAAGATCGGGGGAACCCTCTCACAGATACGCAGTATTTT. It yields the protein CASSQDRGNPLTDTQYF.

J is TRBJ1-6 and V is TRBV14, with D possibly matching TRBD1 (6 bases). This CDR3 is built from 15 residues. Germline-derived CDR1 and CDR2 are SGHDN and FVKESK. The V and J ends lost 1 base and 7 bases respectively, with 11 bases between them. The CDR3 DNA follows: TGTGCCAGCAGCCAAGTGGGACACCAAAATTCACCCCTCCACTTT. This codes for CASSQVGHQNSPLHF.

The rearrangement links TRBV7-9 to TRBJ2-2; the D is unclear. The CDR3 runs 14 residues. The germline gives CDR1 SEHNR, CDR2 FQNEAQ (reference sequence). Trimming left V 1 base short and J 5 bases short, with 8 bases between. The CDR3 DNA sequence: TGTGCCAGCAGCTTAGATACGGTTACCGGGGAGCTGTTTTTT. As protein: CASSLDTVTGELFF.

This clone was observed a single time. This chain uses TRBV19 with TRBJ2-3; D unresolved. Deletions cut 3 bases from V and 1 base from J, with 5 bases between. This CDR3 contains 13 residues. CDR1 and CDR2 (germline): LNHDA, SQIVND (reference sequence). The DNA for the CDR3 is TGTGCCAGTAGTATGTCTGGCACAGATACGCAGTATTTT. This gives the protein CASSMSGTDTQYF.

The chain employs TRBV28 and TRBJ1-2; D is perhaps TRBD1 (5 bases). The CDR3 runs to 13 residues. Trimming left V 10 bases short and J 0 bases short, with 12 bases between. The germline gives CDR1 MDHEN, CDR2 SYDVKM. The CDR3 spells CAIAGEANYGYTF. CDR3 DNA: TGTGCCATAGCGGGGGAAGCTAACTATGGCTACACCTTC.

CDR3 coding DNA: TGCGCCAGCAGCCAAGTGGATACAGGTCCATATGGCTACACCTTC. Its protein product is CASSQVDTGPYGYTF. V is TRBV4-1 and J is TRBJ1-2; weak D call: TRBD1 (5 bases). This CDR3 has 15 residues. The germline V gene has CDR1 MGHRA and CDR2 YSYEKL. Trimming removed 1 base from V and 5 bases from J, with 14 bases in between.

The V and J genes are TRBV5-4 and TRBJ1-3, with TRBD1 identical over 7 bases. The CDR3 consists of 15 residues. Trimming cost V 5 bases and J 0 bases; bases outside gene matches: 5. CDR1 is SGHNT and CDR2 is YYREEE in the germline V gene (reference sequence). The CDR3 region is CASSRAGGSGNTIYF. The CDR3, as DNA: TGTGCCAGCAGTCGCGCAGGGGGCTCTGGAAACACCATATATTTT.

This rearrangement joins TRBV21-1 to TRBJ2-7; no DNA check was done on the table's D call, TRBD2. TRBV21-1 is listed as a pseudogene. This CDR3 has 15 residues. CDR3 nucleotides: TGTGCCAGCAGCGGAGGACTAGCGGGTAGTAGAGAGCAGTACTTC. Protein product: CASSGGLAGSREQYF.

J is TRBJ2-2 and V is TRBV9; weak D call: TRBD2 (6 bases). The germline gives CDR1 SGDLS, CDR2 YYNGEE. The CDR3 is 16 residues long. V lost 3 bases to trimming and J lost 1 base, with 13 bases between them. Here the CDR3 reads CASSALSRGNTGELFF. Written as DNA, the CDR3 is TGTGCCAGCAGCGCGCTCTCGCGGGGGAACACCGGGGAGCTGTTTTTT.

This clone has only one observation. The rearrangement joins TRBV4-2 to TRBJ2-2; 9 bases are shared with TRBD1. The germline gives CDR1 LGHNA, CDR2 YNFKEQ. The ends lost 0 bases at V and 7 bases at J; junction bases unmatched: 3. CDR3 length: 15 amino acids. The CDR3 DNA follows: TGTGCCAGCAGCCAAGATGGGACAGGGATCGGGGAGCTGTTTTTT. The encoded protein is CASSQDGTGIGELFF.

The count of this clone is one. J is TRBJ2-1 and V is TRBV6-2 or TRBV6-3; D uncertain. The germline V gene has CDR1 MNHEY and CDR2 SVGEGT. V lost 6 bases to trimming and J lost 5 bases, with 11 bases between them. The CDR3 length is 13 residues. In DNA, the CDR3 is TGTGCCAGCAGCCGAGACACAAACAATGAGCAGTTCTTC. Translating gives CASSRDTNNEQFF.

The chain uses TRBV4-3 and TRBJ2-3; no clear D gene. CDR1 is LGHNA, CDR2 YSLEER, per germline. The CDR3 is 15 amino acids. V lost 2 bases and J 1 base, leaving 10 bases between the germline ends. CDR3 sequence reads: CASSQRAVGTDTQYF. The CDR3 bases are TGCGCCAGCAGCCAACGGGCGGTTGGCACAGATACGCAGTATTTT.

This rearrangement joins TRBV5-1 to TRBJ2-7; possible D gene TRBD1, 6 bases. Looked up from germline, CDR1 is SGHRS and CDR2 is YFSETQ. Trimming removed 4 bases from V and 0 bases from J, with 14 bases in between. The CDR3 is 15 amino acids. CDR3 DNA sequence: TGCGCCAGCAGCCCAATTGACAGGACCTCCTACGAGCAGTACTTC. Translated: CASSPIDRTSYEQYF.